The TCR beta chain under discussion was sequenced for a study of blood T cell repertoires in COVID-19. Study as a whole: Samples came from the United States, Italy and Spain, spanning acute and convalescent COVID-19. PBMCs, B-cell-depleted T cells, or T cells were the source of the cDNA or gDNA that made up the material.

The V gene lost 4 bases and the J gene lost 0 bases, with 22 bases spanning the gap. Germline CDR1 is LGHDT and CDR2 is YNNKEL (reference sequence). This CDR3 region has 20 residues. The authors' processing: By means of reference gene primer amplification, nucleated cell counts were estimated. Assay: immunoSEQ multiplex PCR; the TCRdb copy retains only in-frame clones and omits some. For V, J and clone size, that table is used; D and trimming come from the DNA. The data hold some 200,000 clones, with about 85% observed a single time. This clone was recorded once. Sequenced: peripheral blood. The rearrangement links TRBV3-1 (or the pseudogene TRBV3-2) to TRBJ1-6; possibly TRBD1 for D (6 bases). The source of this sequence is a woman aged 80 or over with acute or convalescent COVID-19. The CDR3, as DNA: TGTGCCAGCAGCCGCAGGAAACCGACAGGATTAAGCTCCTATAATTCACCCCTCCACTTT. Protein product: CASSRRKPTGLSSYNSPLHF.